This T cell receptor beta chain was sequenced for a study of T cell responses to AZD1222 COVID-19 vaccine. Germline CDR1 SEHNR, CDR2 FQNEAQ (reference sequence). V lost 3 bases to trimming and J lost 6 bases, with 17 bases between them. The CDR3 runs to 15 residues. The data were produced by immunoSEQ multiplex PCR, yet TCRdb's version contains in-frame clones alone and is incomplete. The sample lists 120,000 to 150,000 clones, 82% occurring once. The receptor comes from an adult in good health. Sequences were derived from peripheral blood, sampled on day 0 of MenACWY control vaccination. The chain links TRBV7-9 to TRBJ1-2, with a weak D call TRBD1 (5 bases). This CDR3 is CASSFVRDSLNGYTF. CDR3 in DNA: TGTGCCAGCAGCTTTGTACGGGACTCTTTAAATGGCTACACCTTC.